This note documents a single TCR beta chain sequence. The data were taken from a study of blood T cell repertoires in COVID-19. Study-wide context: PBMCs, B-cell-depleted T cells, or T cells were the source of the cDNA or gDNA that made up the material.

Per the original data handling: From reference gene primer amplification, estimates of nucleated cell counts were derived. TCRdb's copy holds only in-frame clones and misses some; the assay was immunoSEQ multiplex PCR. V, J and clone size are taken as reported in that table, and D and trimming were inferred from the DNA itself. This table holds around 30,000 clones, less than 95% found once. The ends were cut back, 3 bases at V and 8 bases at J, with 8 bases in the middle. CDR3 size: 12 residues. Germline values: CDR1 MNHNS, CDR2 SASEGT. The gene calls are TRBV6-1 and TRBJ2-1; the D gene is possibly TRBD1 (5 bases). This clonotype was obtained from a man older than 75 with acute or convalescent COVID-19. The sequenced sample was peripheral blood. The CDR3 nucleotides are TGTGCCAGCAGTGATACAGGTGATGAGCAGTTCTTC. Amino acid sequence: CASSDTGDEQFF.